The 25 T cell receptor beta chains in this list originate from one sample, sequenced in a study of T cells after yellow fever vaccination. TCRdb reprocessed the 5' RACE reads with MiXCR, giving one entry per CDR3 protein. Of 300,000 to 400,000 distinct CDR3 sequences in the sample, about 8.7% were seen once. The sample consisted of PBMCs, taken on the day of the first yellow fever vaccination. These receptor sequences come from a man between 18 and 29 years old who received the YFV17D yellow fever vaccine.

Note on this clonotype: A much larger clone lies a single base off, so this may be a read error. The CDR3 loop reads CARTLQGGNSPLHF. The CDR3 coding sequence is TGTGCCAGGACCCTCCAAGGGGGGAATTCACCCCTCCACTTT. The genes are TRBV12-3 or TRBV12-4 and TRBJ1-6; D possibly corresponds to TRBD1 (6 bases). This CDR3 region has 14 residues. Trimming took 9 bases from V and 7 from J, leaving 16 bases between them.

V usage is TRBV21-1 and J usage is TRBJ2-7; the table's D call TRBD2 went unverified against the DNA. TRBV21-1 is assigned pseudogene status. The CDR3 covers 17 residues. The CDR3 here is CASSNREGTSISWEQYV. CDR3 nucleotide sequence: TGTGCCAGCAGCAATCGGGAAGGGACTAGCATCTCGTGGGAGCAGTACGTC.

The chain employs TRBV4-3 and TRBJ1-1; TRBD1 agrees at 7 bases. This CDR3 contains 15 residues. In germline, CDR1 is LGHNA, CDR2 YSLEER. The V segment lost 3 bases and the J segment 1 base; nucleotides outside the gene matches: 5. The CDR3 protein is CASSHNRGGNTEAFF. For the CDR3, the DNA is TGCGCCAGCAGCCATAACAGGGGAGGGAACACTGAAGCTTTCTTT.

A few counts support this clonotype. The rearrangement joins TRBV5-1 to TRBJ2-3; TRBD2 matches at 7 bases. Germline CDR1 is SGHRS and CDR2 is YFSETQ. CDR3 length equals 16 residues. V lost 0 bases and J lost 1; bases outside the gene matches: 5. Written as DNA, the CDR3 is TGCGCCAGCAGCTTGGCCTTACGGGGGGGCACAGATACGCAGTATTTT. This codes for CASSLALRGGTDTQYF.

V gene TRBV9 combines with J gene TRBJ1-2, with 11 bases lining up with TRBD1. Trimming took 4 bases from V and 8 from J; bases not matched to a gene: 10. CDR1 and CDR2 from the germline V gene are SGDLS and YYNGEE. This CDR3 region has 15 residues. CDR3 protein: CASSFRTGGDEGYTF. The CDR3 nucleotides are TGTGCCAGCAGCTTCCGGACAGGGGGCGACGAGGGCTACACCTTC.

This clonotype was picked up many times. The chain carries TRBV15 and TRBJ2-3; D call uncertain. The V gene's germline CDR1 is LNHNV and CDR2 YYDKDF (reference sequence). Trimming cost V 2 bases and J 2 bases, with 8 bases left between them. The CDR3 has 14 residues. DNA for the CDR3: TGTGCCACCAGCAGAAGCCAGCCCACAGATACGCAGTATTTT. Encoded protein: CATSRSQPTDTQYF.

The genes are TRBV20-1 and TRBJ1-5, with TRBD1 identical over 7 bases. V shed 4 bases and J 1 base; nucleotides not matched to a gene: 7. The CDR3 length is 15 residues. Germline V gene data show CDR1 as DFQATT and CDR2 as SNEGSKA (reference sequence). CDR3 sequence reads: CSAKRQGVSNQPQHF. CDR3 nucleotide sequence: TGCAGTGCTAAACGACAGGGAGTAAGCAATCAGCCCCAGCATTTT.

A few counts support this clonotype. The chain recombines TRBV7-2 with TRBJ2-1; D unresolved. Germline V gene data show CDR1 as SGHTA and CDR2 as FQGNSA. With 6 bases removed from V and 6 bases from J, the gap between germline ends came to 12 bases. The CDR3 is made up of 13 amino acids. The CDR3 protein is CASSPEVPNEQFF. The CDR3 region has the DNA TGTGCCAGCAGTCCAGAGGTCCCCAATGAGCAGTTCTTC.

This clonotype was seen more than once but under ten times. V gene TRBV4-1 combines with J gene TRBJ2-3; no firm D call. V was clipped by 1 base and J by 5 bases, with 13 bases between them. Germline loops: CDR1 MGHRA, CDR2 YSYEKL. The CDR3 contains 15 residues. CDR3 amino acids: CASSQAMGNLDTQYF. CDR3 coding DNA: TGCGCCAGCAGCCAAGCCATGGGGAATTTAGATACGCAGTATTTT.

This chain joins TRBV4-1 and TRBJ2-2; D might be TRBD1 (6 bases). This CDR3 is built from 15 residues. Between the trimmed V and J ends, which lost 2 bases and 1 base, there was a span of 8 bases. Per germline, CDR1 MGHRA and CDR2 YSYEKL. CDR3 sequence reads: CASSQPGQNTGELFF. The CDR3 DNA sequence: TGCGCCAGCAGCCAACCGGGACAGAACACCGGGGAGCTGTTTTTT.

This clonotype appeared many times. The chain links TRBV6-1 to TRBJ1-5, with D uncertain. Germline CDR1 and CDR2: MNHNS and SASEGT. The CDR3 loop spans 13 amino acids. V shed 6 bases and J shed 5 bases, with 11 bases lying between them. The CDR3 sequence is CASRRGVHQPQHF. CDR3 nucleotides: TGTGCCAGCAGGCGCGGGGTACATCAGCCCCAGCATTTT.

This clonotype was seen only a few times. This chain links TRBV5-1 with TRBJ1-6; 10 positions agree with TRBD1. Losses at the gene ends were 3 bases for V and 0 bases for J; bases not matched to a gene: 3. The CDR3 extends over 17 amino acids. Germline lookup yields CDR1 SGHRS and CDR2 YFSETQ. The CDR3 DNA reads TGCGCCAGCAGCTCGACAGGGGGCGGCTCCTATAATTCACCCCTCCACTTT. Its translation is CASSSTGGGSYNSPLHF. Based on the CDR3 plus reference TRBV5-1 and TRBJ1-6, the full variable domain is KAGVTQTPRYLIKTRGQQVTLSCSPISGHRSVSWYQQTPGQGLQFLFEYFSETQRNKGNFPGRFSGRQFSNSRSEMNVSTLELGDSALYLCASSSTGGGSYNSPLHFGNGTRLTVT.

In its sample, this clonotype was seen many times. The chain couples TRBV7-2 to TRBJ2-7; TRBD1 agrees at 7 bases. CDR1 SGHTA and CDR2 FQGNSA come from the germline V gene. With V trimmed by 5 bases and J by 2 bases, 6 bases remained unmatched. The CDR3 is 14 residues long. This chain's CDR3 is CASSETGAPYEQYF. CDR3 sequence (DNA): TGTGCCAGCAGCGAAACAGGGGCTCCCTACGAGCAGTACTTC.

The chain recombines TRBV29-1 with TRBJ2-3; 8 bases agree with TRBD2. CDR1 is SQVTM and CDR2 is ANQGSEA in the germline V gene. The CDR3 contains 12 residues. J lost 5 bases, V lost 8 bases, and 6 bases had no gene match. The CDR3 region is CSFGGARDTQYF. For the CDR3, the DNA is TGCAGCTTCGGGGGGGCCAGAGATACGCAGTATTTT.

This clonotype was found a few times. The rearrangement joins TRBV30 to TRBJ1-1, with D unclear. CDR1 and CDR2 (germline): GTSNPN, SVGIG (reference sequence). This CDR3 region has 10 residues. Here the CDR3 reads CVYRGTEAFF. The CDR3 DNA is TGTGTGTATCGAGGCACTGAAGCTTTCTTT.

At least ten counts were recorded for this clonotype. The chain carries TRBV5-6 and TRBJ2-1; weak D call: TRBD1 (5 bases). Germline V CDR1 and CDR2: SGHDT, YYEEEE. The ends were cut back, 0 bases at V and 8 bases at J, with 6 bases in the middle. The CDR3 is 12 residues long. The CDR3, as DNA: TGTGCCAGCAGCTTGGGCAGGGATGAGCAGTTCTTC. It translates to CASSLGRDEQFF.

There are a few counts of this clonotype. J is TRBJ2-2 and V is TRBV10-3; D unresolved. Germline V CDR1 and CDR2: ENHRY, SYGVKD. The CDR3 spans 11 residues. The germline V and J ends were trimmed by 8 bases and 6 bases, with 7 bases remaining between them. In nucleotides, the CDR3 is TGTGCCATCCCGGGTTCCGGGGAGCTGTTTTTT. It is translated as CAIPGSGELFF.

Only a few counts were recorded for this clonotype. This rearrangement joins TRBV6-5 to TRBJ2-1, with D possibly called TRBD1 or TRBD2 (5 bases each). Trimming left V 2 bases short and J 10 bases short, with 6 bases between. Germline CDR1 and CDR2: MNHEY and SVGAGI. CDR3 length: 11 amino acids. The CDR3: CASSYGTEQFF. The CDR3 DNA reads as TGTGCCAGCAGTTACGGGACCGAGCAGTTCTTC.

The J gene is TRBJ1-5, the V gene TRBV30; D is perhaps TRBD1 (6 bases). The germline V gene has CDR1 GTSNPN and CDR2 SVGIG (reference sequence). V lost 1 base and J 0 bases, leaving 13 bases between the germline ends. The CDR3 length is 16 residues. CDR3 sequence: CAWSAFPGHSNQPQHF. In nucleotides, the CDR3 is TGTGCCTGGAGTGCCTTTCCGGGACATAGCAATCAGCCCCAGCATTTT.

This clonotype was picked up a small number of times. The chain carries TRBV2 and TRBJ2-1; 9 nucleotides align to TRBD1. CDR1 and CDR2 from the germline V gene are SNHLY and FYNNEI. The CDR3 covers 16 residues. V shed 3 bases, J shed 7 bases, and the junction held 10 bases outside the gene matches. CDR3: CASSDGTGRVGNEQFF. CDR3 bases: TGTGCCAGCAGTGATGGGACAGGGAGGGTTGGGAATGAGCAGTTCTTC.

This clonotype was observed a handful of times. The chain joins TRBV3-1 to TRBJ2-3, with D unresolved. Germline loops: CDR1 LGHDT, CDR2 YNNKEL (reference sequence). The ends were cut back, 2 bases at V and 4 bases at J, with 7 bases in the middle. The CDR3 consists of 13 residues. DNA for the CDR3: TGTGCCAGCAGCCAAAGAGAACCAGATACGCAGTATTTT. Protein sequence: CASSQREPDTQYF.

This clonotype has only a few counts. Here the CDR3 reads CASSPLPGLNTEAFF. Written as DNA, the CDR3 is TGTGCCAGCTCACCATTACCCGGGCTGAACACTGAAGCTTTCTTT. This rearrangement joins TRBV18 to TRBJ1-1; D is uncertain. Germline V lookup: CDR1 KGHSH, CDR2 LQKENI. The CDR3 contains 15 residues. V gave up 2 bases and J gave up 0 bases, with 10 bases separating them.

There are a few counts of this clonotype. The rearrangement joins TRBV11-2 to TRBJ1-6; D remains ambiguous. Germline values: CDR1 SGHAT, CDR2 FQNNGV. This CDR3 has 18 amino acids. V was cut by 1 base and J by 4 bases, with 17 bases left in between. CDR3 nucleotide sequence: TGTGCCAGCAGCTTAGGCCCTTTTCAGCTCGGGTATAATTCACCCCTCCACTTT. Amino acid sequence: CASSLGPFQLGYNSPLHF.

A few counts support this clonotype. The chain couples TRBV5-4 to TRBJ2-7; 11 nucleotides agree with TRBD2. Germline CDR1 SGHNT, CDR2 YYREEE (reference sequence). J gave up 2 bases and V 4 bases, and 2 bases lay outside the gene matches. The CDR3 is 14 amino acids. The CDR3 sequence is CASSPGLAAYEQYF. The CDR3 bases are TGTGCCAGCAGCCCGGGACTAGCGGCCTACGAGCAGTACTTC.

The V gene is TRBV7-3, the J gene TRBJ1-6, with D unclear. V gave up 4 bases and J gave up 7 bases, with 8 bases separating them. Germline V lookup: CDR1 SGHTA, CDR2 FQGTGA. The CDR3 has 13 residues. The CDR3 DNA reads as TGTGCCAGCAGCTCCCGCTTGAATTCACCCCTCCACTTT. The encoded protein is CASSSRLNSPLHF.